The present entry profiles one TCR beta chain with its context. The antigen remains undetermined. These data originate in a study of cytomegalovirus exposure and HLA in healthy donors. The wider study: A later analysis reported the 130 or so validation repertoires used the same platform as the approximately 700 first-cohort repertoires. Study-wide findings and caveats: The study put some 150 TCR beta chains on its list as cytomegalovirus-associated. Subsequent analysis showed first-cohort TCR clusters tending to co-occur in some 120 validation repertoires. The authors confirmed in vitro that three CMV-associated chains were specific for CMV antigens.

This table comes from immunoSEQ multiplex PCR, and its TCRdb copy is limited to in-frame clones, with some not included. The sample includes about 73,000 clones, about 95% of them seen just once. CDR1 is LNHDA and CDR2 is SQIVND in the germline V gene (reference sequence). The CDR3 runs 15 residues. Trimming cost V 6 bases and J 4 bases, with 17 bases left between them. Input material: PBMCs. This sequence originates from a man between 18 and 29 years old in good health and CMV-seronegative. The rearrangement links TRBV19 to TRBJ2-3; D not certain. The CDR3 region is CASRQRLTDADTQYF. In DNA form, the CDR3 reads TGTGCCAGTAGGCAGAGACTCACGGATGCAGATACGCAGTATTTT.